This T cell receptor beta chain derives from a study of blood T cell repertoires in COVID-19. Study-wide background: Sources were T cells, B-cell-depleted T cells, or PBMCs; the material itself was cDNA or gDNA.

This clone appeared a few times. From germline, CDR1 is SGHRS and CDR2 YFSETQ. This CDR3 is built from 14 residues. V was clipped by 2 bases and J by 4 bases; unmatched bases: 5. Some clones are missing from TCRdb's copy, which holds only in-frame ones; the method was immunoSEQ multiplex PCR. The sample holds 150,000 or so clones, around 85% seen once. The clonotype originates from a man aged 55 to 70 with acute or convalescent COVID-19. The chain couples TRBV5-1 to TRBJ1-1, with TRBD1 matching 7 bases. Sequenced sample: peripheral blood. The CDR3 region has the DNA TGCGCCAGCAGCTTAACCAGGGGGATCACTGAAGCTTTCTTT. It codes for CASSLTRGITEAFF.